Presented here are 20 T cell receptor beta chains from one specimen sequenced in a study of spatial heterogeneity in lung cancer. TCRdb passed the 5' RACE reads through MiXCR, listing each CDR3 protein once. The data contain approximately 93,000 distinct CDR3 sequences, less than 20% of them singletons. The sample's time point: blood at routine non-recurrence follow-up after resection. The source was PBMCs, collected at follow-up. The receptor set was obtained from a male donor with early-stage non-small cell lung cancer.

This clonotype was detected only a few times. V usage is TRBV29-1 and J usage is TRBJ1-1; D gene unclear. V was cut by 7 bases and J by 5 bases, with 14 bases left in between. The CDR3 runs to 12 residues. Per germline, CDR1 SQVTM and CDR2 ANQGSEA. The DNA of the CDR3 is TGCAGCGCCGAGAGAGGAAGGACTGAAGCTTTCTTT. Translated, it gives CSAERGRTEAFF.

In its sample, this clonotype was seen many times. The gene calls are TRBV20-1 and TRBJ2-1; D perhaps matches TRBD2 (6 bases). CDR1 is DFQATT, CDR2 SNEGSKA, per germline (reference sequence). With 6 bases removed from V and 6 bases from J, the gap between germline ends came to 6 bases. The CDR3 consists of 10 residues. The CDR3 region has the DNA TGCAGTGCCGGGGGCAATGAGCAGTTCTTC. Translation gives CSAGGNEQFF.

V and J are TRBV6-2 or TRBV6-3 and TRBJ1-1, with D uncertain. Trimming removed 2 bases from V and 3 bases from J, with 10 bases in between. Germline V lookup: CDR1 MNHEY, CDR2 SVGEGT. The CDR3 contains 14 residues. CDR3 region: CASSYLGRYTEAFF. CDR3 nucleotide sequence: TGTGCCAGCAGTTACCTTGGGAGGTACACTGAAGCTTTCTTT.

This clonotype was recorded a few times. This sequence joins TRBV15 and TRBJ1-2; D is possibly TRBD1 (6 bases). With 2 bases removed from V and 4 bases from J, the gap between germline ends came to 11 bases. From germline, CDR1 is LNHNV and CDR2 YYDKDF (reference sequence). CDR3 length: 14 residues. The CDR3 loop is CATSRTRGGYGYTF. CDR3 nucleotide sequence: TGTGCCACCAGCAGAACCAGGGGTGGCTATGGCTACACCTTC.

This clonotype was seen a handful of times. Here the CDR3 DNA reads TGTGCCAGCAGTGATGTGAACTCCTATAATTCACCCCTCCACTTT. This encodes CASSDVNSYNSPLHF. The chain carries TRBV6-1 and TRBJ1-6; D is ambiguous. Deletions cut 3 bases from V and 0 bases from J, with 6 bases between. The CDR3 has 15 residues. Looked up from germline, CDR1 is MNHNS and CDR2 is SASEGT.

The CDR3 is CASSYGQGSTEAFF. The CDR3 DNA reads TGTGCCAGCAGTTACGGACAGGGATCGACTGAAGCTTTCTTT. This chain links TRBV7-9 with TRBJ1-1; 8 nucleotides match TRBD1. V was pared by 6 bases and J by 5 bases, with 8 bases of the junction left unmatched. CDR3 length: 14 amino acids. CDR1 is SEHNR, CDR2 FQNEAQ, per germline (reference sequence). Using reference TRBV7-9 and TRBJ1-1 for the parts outside the CDR3, the full variable domain is DTGVSQNPRHKITKRGQNVTFRCDPISEHNRLYWYRQTLGQGPEFLTYFQNEAQLEKSRLLSDRFSAERPKGSFSTLEIQRTEQGDSAMYLCASSYGQGSTEAFFGQGTRLTVV.

The table lists this clonotype with many counts. The genes are TRBV23-1 and TRBJ2-7; the match to TRBD1 covers 9 bases. TRBV23-1 is given ORF status, its function remaining uncertain. Trimming at V came to 3 bases and at J to 1 base, leaving 4 bases not matched to a gene. This CDR3 is 15 amino acids long. CDR3 DNA sequence: TGCGCCAGCAGTCAGGACAGGGGAGGATCCTACGAGCAGTACTTC. Amino acids: CASSQDRGGSYEQYF.

The chain has TRBV5-6 and TRBJ2-7, with 7 bases lining up with TRBD1. The CDR3 sequence is 15 residues long. CDR1 and CDR2 (germline): SGHDT, YYEEEE. V shed 3 bases, J shed 3 bases, and the junction held 9 bases outside the gene matches. CDR3 region: CASSSVRDRDYEQYF. The DNA of the CDR3 is TGTGCCAGCAGCTCCGTTAGGGACAGAGACTACGAGCAGTACTTC.

This clonotype has only a few counts. V usage is TRBV6-2 or TRBV6-3 and J usage is TRBJ2-2; the D is unclear. The germline gives CDR1 MNHEY, CDR2 SVGEGT. With 5 bases removed from V and 8 bases from J, the gap between germline ends came to 12 bases. There are 13 residues in the CDR3. The CDR3 loop reads CASSPYIRGELFF. The CDR3 DNA reads as TGTGCCAGCAGTCCCTATATCCGTGGGGAGCTGTTTTTT.

V usage is TRBV3-1 and J usage is TRBJ2-3; D gene ambiguous. Germline CDR1 and CDR2: LGHDT and YNNKEL (reference sequence). Trimming cost V 3 bases and J 3 bases, with 7 bases left between them. CDR3 size: 13 residues. DNA for the CDR3: TGTGCCAGCAGCCACCCCCCTACAGATACGCAGTATTTT. Translation: CASSHPPTDTQYF.

This clonotype was seen a handful of times. The chain employs TRBV11-3 and TRBJ2-7; D is perhaps TRBD1 (6 bases). V was cut by 2 bases and J by 6 bases, with 11 bases left in between. The CDR3 length is 13 residues. Germline V CDR1 and CDR2: SGHNT, YENEEA. The CDR3 protein is CASSLSTTGEQYF. The DNA of the CDR3 is TGTGCCAGCAGCTTATCAACGACAGGCGAGCAGTACTTC.

The chain has TRBV24-1 and TRBJ1-2; D remains unclear. Germline CDR1 KGHDR, CDR2 SFDVKD. The CDR3 loop spans 14 amino acids. Trimming cost V 2 bases and J 6 bases, with 12 bases left between them. CDR3 DNA: TGTGCCACCAGTGATTCGGGCGGGTACCATGGCTACACCTTC. Its translation: CATSDSGGYHGYTF.

CDR3 residues: CASRSPGTGFGNTIYF. The CDR3 nucleotides are TGTGCCAGCAGATCCCCCGGGACAGGCTTCGGAAACACCATATATTTT. This rearrangement joins TRBV7-2 to TRBJ1-3; 8 bases map to TRBD1. This CDR3 has 16 amino acids. CDR1 SGHTA and CDR2 FQGNSA come from the germline V gene. The trim removed 6 bases at V and 4 bases at J, leaving 11 bases unmatched.

This clonotype was observed a handful of times. This chain uses TRBV20-1 with TRBJ2-1; the match to TRBD2 covers 7 bases. The CDR3 extends over 13 amino acids. From germline, CDR1 is DFQATT and CDR2 SNEGSKA (reference sequence). CDR3 in amino acids: CSDRDYEHNEQFF. DNA for the CDR3: TGCAGCGACCGGGACTACGAGCACAATGAGCAGTTCTTC.

The chain carries TRBV6-2 or TRBV6-3 and TRBJ1-1; 7 bases match TRBD1. This CDR3 spans 14 amino acids. Germline V gene data show CDR1 as MNHEY and CDR2 as SVGEGT. V was clipped by 3 bases and J by 0 bases; unmatched bases: 1. The CDR3 here is CASSYGTVNTEAFF. The CDR3 DNA sequence: TGTGCCAGCAGTTATGGGACAGTGAACACTGAAGCTTTCTTT.

This clonotype was detected only a few times. The V and J genes are TRBV28 and TRBJ1-5, with D unresolved. V gave up 6 bases and J gave up 2 bases, with 14 bases separating them. The CDR3 extends over 15 amino acids. CDR1 is MDHEN and CDR2 is SYDVKM in the germline V gene. CDR3 bases: TGTGCCAGCAGGGGCGGACCGACCCGCAATCAGCCCCAGCATTTT. This encodes CASRGGPTRNQPQHF. Variable domain in full (rest from reference TRBV28 and TRBJ1-5): DVKVTQSSRYLVKRTGEKVFLECVQDMDHENMFWYRQDPGLGLRLIYFSYDVKMKEKGDIPEGYSVSREKKERFSLILESASTNQTSMYLCASRGGPTRNQPQHFGDGTRLSIL.

In the case of this clonotype: Given a much more abundant clone one base away, this may be a read error. The chain joins TRBV2 to TRBJ2-2; TRBD2 might be the D (6 bases). Germline V gives CDR1 SNHLY, CDR2 FYNNEI. V was trimmed by 3 bases and J by 1 base, leaving 9 bases between them. This CDR3 has 15 residues. This chain's CDR3 is CASSERRGNTGELFF. In DNA, the CDR3 is TGTGCCAGCAGTGAGCGGCGGGGGAACACCGGGGAGCTGTTTTTT.

The J gene is TRBJ2-5, the V gene TRBV7-9, with 9 bases identical to TRBD2. CDR3 length: 15 amino acids. Germline V CDR1 and CDR2: SEHNR, FQNEAQ (reference sequence). The V segment lost 1 base and the J segment 5 bases; nucleotides outside the gene matches: 5. The CDR3 here is CASSLEAGGGETQYF. The CDR3 nucleotides read TGTGCCAGCAGCTTAGAAGCGGGAGGCGGGGAGACCCAGTACTTC. Drawing the rest from reference TRBV7-9 and TRBJ2-5, the complete variable domain is DTGVSQNPRHKITKRGQNVTFRCDPISEHNRLYWYRQTLGQGPEFLTYFQNEAQLEKSRLLSDRFSAERPKGSFSTLEIQRTEQGDSAMYLCASSLEAGGGETQYFGPGTRLLVL.

This clonotype was seen repeatedly, ten times or more. The V call is TRBV7-6, the J call TRBJ2-6; 9 bases agree with TRBD2. In germline, CDR1 is SGHVS, CDR2 FNYEAQ. CDR3 length: 16 amino acids. V lost 1 base to trimming and J lost 12 bases; unmatched junction nucleotides: 10. The CDR3 loop is CASSLVAGGPNAVLTF. The CDR3 region has the DNA TGTGCCAGCAGCTTAGTGGCGGGAGGGCCTAACGCCGTCCTGACTTTC.

This clonotype has only a few counts. The gene calls are TRBV4-2 and TRBJ1-4; TRBD1 might be the D (6 bases). This CDR3 is 15 amino acids long. The ends were cut back, 4 bases at V and 0 bases at J, with 9 bases in the middle. Germline V gene lookup returns CDR1 LGHNA and CDR2 YNFKEQ. DNA for the CDR3: TGTGCCAGCAGCCCACCAGGGGCAACTAATGAAAAACTGTTTTTT. It is translated as CASSPPGATNEKLFF.